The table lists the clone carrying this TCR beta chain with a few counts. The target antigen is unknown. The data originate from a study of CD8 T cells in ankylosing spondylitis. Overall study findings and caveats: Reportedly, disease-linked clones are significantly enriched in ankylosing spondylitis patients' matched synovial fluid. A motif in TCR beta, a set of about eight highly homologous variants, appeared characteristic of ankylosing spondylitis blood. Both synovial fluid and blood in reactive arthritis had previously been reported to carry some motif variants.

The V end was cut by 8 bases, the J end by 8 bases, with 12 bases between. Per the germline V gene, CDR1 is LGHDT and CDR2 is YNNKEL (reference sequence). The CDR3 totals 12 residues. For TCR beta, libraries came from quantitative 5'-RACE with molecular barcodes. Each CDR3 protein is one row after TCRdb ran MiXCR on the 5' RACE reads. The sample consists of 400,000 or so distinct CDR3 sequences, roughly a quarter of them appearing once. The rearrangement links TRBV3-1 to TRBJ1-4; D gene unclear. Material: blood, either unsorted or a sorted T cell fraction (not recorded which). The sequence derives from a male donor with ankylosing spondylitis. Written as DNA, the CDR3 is TGTGCCAGCGGGAGCTTTGTAGAAAAACTGTTTTTT. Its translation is CASGSFVEKLFF. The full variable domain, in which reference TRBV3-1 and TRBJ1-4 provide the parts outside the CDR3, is DTAVSQTPKYLVTQMGNDKSIKCEQNLGHDTMYWYKQDSKKFLKIMFSYNNKELIINETVPNRFSPKSPDKAHLNLHINSLELGDSAVYFCASGSFVEKLFFGSGTQLSVL.